This T cell receptor beta chain was identified in a study of T cells after yellow fever vaccination. This clonotype came up many times. With V trimmed by 4 bases and J by 3 bases, 5 bases remained unmatched. This CDR3 comprises 15 residues. Germline-derived CDR1 and CDR2 are SGHRS and YFSETQ. TCRdb called the 5' RACE reads again in MiXCR, with one record for every CDR3 protein. The sample lists over 250,000 distinct CDR3 sequences; about 5.2% were seen once. The TCR comes from a man aged 18 to 35 who received the YFV17D yellow fever vaccine. The J gene is TRBJ2-1, the V gene TRBV5-1; TRBD1 aligns across 9 bases. The source was CD4+ T cells sorted from PBMCs, collected on the day of the yellow fever booster vaccination. The CDR3 sequence: CASSADRGGYNEQFF. The CDR3 DNA is TGCGCCAGCAGCGCGGACAGGGGTGGCTACAATGAGCAGTTCTTC.